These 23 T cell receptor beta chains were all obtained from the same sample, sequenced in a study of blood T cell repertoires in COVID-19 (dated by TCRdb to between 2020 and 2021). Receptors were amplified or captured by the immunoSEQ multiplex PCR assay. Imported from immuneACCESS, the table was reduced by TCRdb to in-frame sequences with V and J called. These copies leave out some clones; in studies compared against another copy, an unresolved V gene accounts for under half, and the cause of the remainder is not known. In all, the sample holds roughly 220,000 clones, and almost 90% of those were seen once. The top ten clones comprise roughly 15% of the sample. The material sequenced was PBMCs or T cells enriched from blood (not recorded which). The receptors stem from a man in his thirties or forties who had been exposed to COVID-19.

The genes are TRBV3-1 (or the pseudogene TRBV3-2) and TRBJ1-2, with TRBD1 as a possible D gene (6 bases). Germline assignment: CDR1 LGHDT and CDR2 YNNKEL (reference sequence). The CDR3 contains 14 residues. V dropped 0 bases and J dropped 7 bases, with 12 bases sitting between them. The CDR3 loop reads CASSQDGRGFGYTF. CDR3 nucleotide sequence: TGTGCCAGCAGCCAAGATGGCAGGGGTTTTGGCTACACCTTC.

CDR3 sequence (DNA): TGTGTCAGAAGCTTAGAGCTTGGGACAGGCCACGCGATAGGTGAAAAACTGTTTTTT. Encoded protein: CVRSLELGTGHAIGEKLFF. The rearrangement joins TRBV7-5 to TRBJ1-4; TRBD1 is the table's D call and was not checked against the DNA. TRBV7-5 is a known pseudogene. The CDR3 extends over 19 amino acids.

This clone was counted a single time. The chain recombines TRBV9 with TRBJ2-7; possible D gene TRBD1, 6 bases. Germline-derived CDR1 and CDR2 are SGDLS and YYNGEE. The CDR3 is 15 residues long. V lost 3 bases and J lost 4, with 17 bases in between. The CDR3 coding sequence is TGTGCCAGCAGCGCTACCGGGACAAAACCTTACGAGCAGTACTTC. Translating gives CASSATGTKPYEQYF.

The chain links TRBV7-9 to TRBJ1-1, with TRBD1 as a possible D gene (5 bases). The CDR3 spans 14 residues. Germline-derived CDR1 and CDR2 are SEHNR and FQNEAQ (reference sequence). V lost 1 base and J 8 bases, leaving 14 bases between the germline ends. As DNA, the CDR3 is TGTGCCAGCAGCTTAGATCTGGGAGGGGCGGAAGCTTTCTTT. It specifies CASSLDLGGAEAFF. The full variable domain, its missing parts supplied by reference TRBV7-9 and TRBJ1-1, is DTGVSQNPRHKITKRGQNVTFRCDPISEHNRLYWYRQTLGQGPEFLTYFQNEAQLEKSRLLSDRFSAERPKGSFSTLEIQRTEQGDSAMYLCASSLDLGGAEAFFGQGTRLTVV.

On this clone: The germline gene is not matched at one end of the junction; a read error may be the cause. This CDR3 is CAGRQGSGEAFF. CDR3 coding DNA: TGTGCCGGTAGACAGGGCAGTGGAGAAGCTTTCTTT. This chain links TRBV19 with TRBJ1-1, with TRBD1 matching over 7 bases. The CDR3 loop spans 12 amino acids. Germline CDR1 and CDR2: LNHDA and SQIVND (reference sequence).

The CDR3 bases are TGTGCCAGCAGTGAAAAGGGGAGGGGGGTACCGGAGACCCAGTACTTC. It yields the protein CASSEKGRGVPETQYF. The gene calls are TRBV2 and TRBJ2-5; weak D call: TRBD2 (7 bases). Per the germline V gene, CDR1 is SNHLY and CDR2 is FYNNEI. The V end lost 2 bases, the J end lost 5 bases, and 18 bases lay between the germline ends. This CDR3 comprises 16 residues. The full variable domain, completed using reference TRBV2 and TRBJ2-5, is EPEVTQTPSHQVTQMGQEVILRCVPISNHLYFYWYRQILGQKVEFLVSFYNNEISEKSEIFDDQFSVERPDGSNFTLKIRSTKLEDSAMYFCASSEKGRGVPETQYFGPGTRLLVL.

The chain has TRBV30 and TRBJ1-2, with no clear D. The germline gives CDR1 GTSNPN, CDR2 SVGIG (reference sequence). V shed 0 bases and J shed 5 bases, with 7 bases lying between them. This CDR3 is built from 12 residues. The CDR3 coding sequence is TGTGCCTGGAGTGTAAACAGTTATGGCTACACCTTC. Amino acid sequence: CAWSVNSYGYTF.

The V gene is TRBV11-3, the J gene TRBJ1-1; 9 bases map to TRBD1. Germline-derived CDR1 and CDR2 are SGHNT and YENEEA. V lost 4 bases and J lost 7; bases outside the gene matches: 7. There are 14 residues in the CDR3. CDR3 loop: CASSSTGGAGEAFF. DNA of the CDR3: TGTGCCAGCAGCTCTACAGGGGGCGCGGGTGAAGCTTTCTTT.

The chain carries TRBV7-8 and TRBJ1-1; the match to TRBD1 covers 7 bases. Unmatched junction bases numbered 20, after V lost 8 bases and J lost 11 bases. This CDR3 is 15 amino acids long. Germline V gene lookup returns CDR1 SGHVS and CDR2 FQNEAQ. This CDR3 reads CASGSGMGQFLGAFF. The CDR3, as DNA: TGTGCCAGCGGCTCTGGGATGGGACAGTTCCTAGGGGCTTTCTTT.

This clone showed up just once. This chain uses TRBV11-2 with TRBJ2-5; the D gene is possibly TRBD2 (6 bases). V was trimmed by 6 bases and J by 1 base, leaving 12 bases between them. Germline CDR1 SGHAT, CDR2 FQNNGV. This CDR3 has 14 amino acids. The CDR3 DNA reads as TGTGCCAGCAGTCGTAGGGACTCCCAAGAGACCCAGTACTTC. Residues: CASSRRDSQETQYF.

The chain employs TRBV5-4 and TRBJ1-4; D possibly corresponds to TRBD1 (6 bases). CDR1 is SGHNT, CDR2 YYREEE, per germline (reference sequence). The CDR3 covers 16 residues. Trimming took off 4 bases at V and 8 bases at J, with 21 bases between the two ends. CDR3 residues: CASSPTPALDSEKLFF. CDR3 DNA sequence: TGTGCCAGCAGCCCAACCCCGGCCTTGGACAGCGAAAAACTGTTTTTT.

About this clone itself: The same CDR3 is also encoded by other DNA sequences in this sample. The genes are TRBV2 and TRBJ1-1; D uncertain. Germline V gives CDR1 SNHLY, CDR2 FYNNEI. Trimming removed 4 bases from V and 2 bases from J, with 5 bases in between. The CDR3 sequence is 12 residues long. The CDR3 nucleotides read TGTGCCAGCAGTGGTCAAAACACTGAAGCTTTCTTT. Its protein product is CASSGQNTEAFF.

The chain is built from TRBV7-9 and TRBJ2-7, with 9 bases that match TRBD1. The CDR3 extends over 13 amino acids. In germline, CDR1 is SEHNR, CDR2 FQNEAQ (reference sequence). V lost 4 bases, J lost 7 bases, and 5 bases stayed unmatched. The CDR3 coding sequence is TGTGCCAGCAGCTCAGACAGGGGGTGGGAGCAGTACTTC. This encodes CASSSDRGWEQYF.

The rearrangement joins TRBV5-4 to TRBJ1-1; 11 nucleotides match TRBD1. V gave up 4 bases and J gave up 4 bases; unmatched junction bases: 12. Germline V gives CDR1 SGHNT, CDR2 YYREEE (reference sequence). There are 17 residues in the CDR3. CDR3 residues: CASSRERTGGLSTEAFF. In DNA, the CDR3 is TGTGCCAGCAGCCGCGAGAGGACAGGGGGCTTGAGCACTGAAGCTTTCTTT.

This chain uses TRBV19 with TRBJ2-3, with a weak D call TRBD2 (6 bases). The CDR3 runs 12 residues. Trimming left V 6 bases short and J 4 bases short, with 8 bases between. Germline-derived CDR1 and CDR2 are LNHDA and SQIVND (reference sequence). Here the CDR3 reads CASSGGSDTQYF. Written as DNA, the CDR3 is TGTGCCAGTAGCGGGGGTTCAGATACGCAGTATTTT.

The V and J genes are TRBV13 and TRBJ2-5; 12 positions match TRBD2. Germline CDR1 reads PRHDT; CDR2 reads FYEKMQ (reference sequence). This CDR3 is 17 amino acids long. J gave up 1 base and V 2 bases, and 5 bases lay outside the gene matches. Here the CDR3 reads CASSLSTSGGPQETQYF. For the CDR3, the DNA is TGTGCCAGCAGCTTAAGTACTAGCGGGGGGCCCCAAGAGACCCAGTACTTC.

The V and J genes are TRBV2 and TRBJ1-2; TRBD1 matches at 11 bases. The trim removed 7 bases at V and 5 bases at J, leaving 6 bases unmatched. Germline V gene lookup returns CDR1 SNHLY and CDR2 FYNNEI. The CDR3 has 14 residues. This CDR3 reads CASNKDRGHYGYTF. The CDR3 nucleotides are TGTGCCAGCAATAAGGACAGGGGGCATTATGGCTACACCTTC.

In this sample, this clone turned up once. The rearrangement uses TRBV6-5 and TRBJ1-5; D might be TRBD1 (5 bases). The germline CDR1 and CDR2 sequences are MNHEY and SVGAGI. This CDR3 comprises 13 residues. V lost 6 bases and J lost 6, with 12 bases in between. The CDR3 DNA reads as TGTGCCAGCAGGGAGGGGCGTTCTCAGCCCCAGCATTTT. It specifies CASREGRSQPQHF.

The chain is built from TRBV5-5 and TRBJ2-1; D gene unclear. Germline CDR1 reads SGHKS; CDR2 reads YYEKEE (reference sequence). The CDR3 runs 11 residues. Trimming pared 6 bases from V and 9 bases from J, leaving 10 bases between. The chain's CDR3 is CASILNVEQFF. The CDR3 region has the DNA TGTGCCAGCATACTGAACGTTGAGCAGTTCTTC.

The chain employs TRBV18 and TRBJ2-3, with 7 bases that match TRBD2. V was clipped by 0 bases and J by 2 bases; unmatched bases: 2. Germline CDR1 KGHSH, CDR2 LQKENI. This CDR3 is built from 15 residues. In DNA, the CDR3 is TGTGCCAGCTCACCACCAGCGGGATCCACAGATACGCAGTATTTT. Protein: CASSPPAGSTDTQYF. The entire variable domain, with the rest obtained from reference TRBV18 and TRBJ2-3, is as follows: NAGVMQNPRHLVRRRGQEARLRCSPMKGHSHVYWYRQLPEEGLKFMVYLQKENIIDESGMPKERFSAEFPKEGPSILRIQQVVRGDSAAYFCASSPPAGSTDTQYFGPGTRLTVL.

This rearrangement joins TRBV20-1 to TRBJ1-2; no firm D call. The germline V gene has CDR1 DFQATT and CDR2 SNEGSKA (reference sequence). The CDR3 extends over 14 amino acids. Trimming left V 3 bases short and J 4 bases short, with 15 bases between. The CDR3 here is CSASSSAQVYGYTF. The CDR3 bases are TGCAGTGCTAGTAGTAGTGCTCAGGTCTATGGCTACACCTTC.

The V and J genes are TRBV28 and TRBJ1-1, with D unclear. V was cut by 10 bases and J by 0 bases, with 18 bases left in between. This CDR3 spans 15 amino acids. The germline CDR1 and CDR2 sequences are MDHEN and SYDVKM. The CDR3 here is CATLYKGGVNTEAFF. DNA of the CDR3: TGTGCCACCCTCTATAAAGGTGGAGTGAACACTGAAGCTTTCTTT.

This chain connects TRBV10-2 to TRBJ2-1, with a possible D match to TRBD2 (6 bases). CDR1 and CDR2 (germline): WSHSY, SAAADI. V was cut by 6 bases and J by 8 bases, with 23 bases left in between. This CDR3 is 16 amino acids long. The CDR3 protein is CASRYKDPLWGDEQFF. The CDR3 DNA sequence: TGCGCCAGCAGATACAAGGACCCCCTCTGGGGGGATGAGCAGTTCTTC.